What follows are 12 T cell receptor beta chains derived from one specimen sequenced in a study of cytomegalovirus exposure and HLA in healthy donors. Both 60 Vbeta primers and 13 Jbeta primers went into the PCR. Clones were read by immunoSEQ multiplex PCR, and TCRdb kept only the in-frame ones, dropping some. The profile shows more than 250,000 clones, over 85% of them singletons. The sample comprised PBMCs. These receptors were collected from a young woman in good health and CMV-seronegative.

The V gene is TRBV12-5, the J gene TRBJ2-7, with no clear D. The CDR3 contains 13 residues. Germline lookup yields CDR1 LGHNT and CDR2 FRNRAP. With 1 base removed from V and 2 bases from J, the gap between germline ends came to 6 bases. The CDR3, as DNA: TGTGCTAGTGGTTTGGGGGCCACCTACGAGCAGTACTTC. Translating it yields CASGLGATYEQYF.

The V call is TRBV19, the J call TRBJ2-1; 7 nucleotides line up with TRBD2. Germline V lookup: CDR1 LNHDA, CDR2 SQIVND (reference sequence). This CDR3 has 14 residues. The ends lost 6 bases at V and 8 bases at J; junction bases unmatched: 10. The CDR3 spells CASRPQYRGDEQFF. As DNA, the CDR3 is TGTGCCAGTAGACCCCAATATCGGGGGGATGAGCAGTTCTTC.

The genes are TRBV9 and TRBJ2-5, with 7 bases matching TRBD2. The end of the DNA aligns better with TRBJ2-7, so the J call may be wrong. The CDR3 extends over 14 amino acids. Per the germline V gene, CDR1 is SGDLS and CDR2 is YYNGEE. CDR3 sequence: CASSVAGEGYEQYF. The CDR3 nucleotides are TGTGCCAGCAGCGTAGCCGGGGAGGGCTACGAGCAGTACTTC.

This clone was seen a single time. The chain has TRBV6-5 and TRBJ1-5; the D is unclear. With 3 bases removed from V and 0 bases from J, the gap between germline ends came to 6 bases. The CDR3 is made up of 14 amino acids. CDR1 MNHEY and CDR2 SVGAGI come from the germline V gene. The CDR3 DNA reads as TGTGCCAGCAGTTATGAGTATAGCAATCAGCCCCAGCATTTT. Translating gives CASSYEYSNQPQHF.

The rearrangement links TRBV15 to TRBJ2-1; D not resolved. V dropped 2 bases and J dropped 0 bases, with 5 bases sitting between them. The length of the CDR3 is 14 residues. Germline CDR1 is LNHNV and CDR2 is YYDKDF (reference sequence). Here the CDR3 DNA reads TGTGCCACCAGCAGACCTCTCTCCTACAATGAGCAGTTCTTC. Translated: CATSRPLSYNEQFF.

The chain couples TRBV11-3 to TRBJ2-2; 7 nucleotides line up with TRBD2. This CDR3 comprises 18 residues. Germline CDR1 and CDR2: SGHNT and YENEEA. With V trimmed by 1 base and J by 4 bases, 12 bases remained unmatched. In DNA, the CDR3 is TGTGCCAGCAGCTTAGGCATCGGGACTACCGCCGGCACCGGGGAGCTGTTTTTT. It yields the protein CASSLGIGTTAGTGELFF. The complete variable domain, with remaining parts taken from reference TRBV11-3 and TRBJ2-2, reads EAGVVQSPRYKIIEKKQPVAFWCNPISGHNTLYWYLQNLGQGPELLIRYENEEAVDDSQLPKDRFSAERLKGVDSTLKIQPAELGDSAVYLCASSLGIGTTAGTGELFFGEGSRLTVL.

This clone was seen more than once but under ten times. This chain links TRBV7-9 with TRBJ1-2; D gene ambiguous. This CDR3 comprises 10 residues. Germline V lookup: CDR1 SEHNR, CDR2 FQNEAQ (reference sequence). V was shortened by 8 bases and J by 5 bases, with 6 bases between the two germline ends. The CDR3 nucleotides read TGTGCCAGCGGAGCTTATGGCTACACCTTC. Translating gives CASGAYGYTF.

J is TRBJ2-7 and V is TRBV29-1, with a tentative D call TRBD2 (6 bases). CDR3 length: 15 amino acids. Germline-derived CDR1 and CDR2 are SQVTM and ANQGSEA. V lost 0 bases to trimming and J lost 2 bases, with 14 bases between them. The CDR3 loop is CSVEDQRGSAYEQYF. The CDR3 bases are TGCAGCGTTGAAGATCAACGGGGGTCAGCCTACGAGCAGTACTTC.

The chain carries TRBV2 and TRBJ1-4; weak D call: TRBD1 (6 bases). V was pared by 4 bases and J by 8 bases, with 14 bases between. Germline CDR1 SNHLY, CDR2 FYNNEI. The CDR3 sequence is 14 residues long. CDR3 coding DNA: TGTGCCAGCAGTGGAGGGGGATACAGAGAAAAACTGTTTTTT. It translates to CASSGGGYREKLFF.

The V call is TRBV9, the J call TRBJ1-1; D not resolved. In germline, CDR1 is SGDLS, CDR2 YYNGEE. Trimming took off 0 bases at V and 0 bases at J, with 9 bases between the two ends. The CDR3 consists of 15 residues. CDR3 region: CASSVEEVMNTEAFF. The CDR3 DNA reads TGTGCCAGCAGCGTAGAAGAGGTAATGAACACTGAAGCTTTCTTT.

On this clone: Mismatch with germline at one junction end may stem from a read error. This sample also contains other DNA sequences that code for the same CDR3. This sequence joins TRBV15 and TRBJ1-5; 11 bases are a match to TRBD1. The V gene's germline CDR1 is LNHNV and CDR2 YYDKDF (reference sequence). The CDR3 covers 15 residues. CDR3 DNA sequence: TGTGCCACTAGCAGAGGACAGGGGGCTAATCAGCCCCAGCATTTT. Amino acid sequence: CATSRGQGANQPQHF.

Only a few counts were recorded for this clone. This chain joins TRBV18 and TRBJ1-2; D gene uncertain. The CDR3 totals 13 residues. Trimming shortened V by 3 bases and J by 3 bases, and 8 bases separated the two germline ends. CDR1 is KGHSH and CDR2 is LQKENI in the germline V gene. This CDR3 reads CASSPSSDYGYTF. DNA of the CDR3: TGTGCCAGCTCACCCTCGTCAGACTATGGCTACACCTTC.